The source of this TCR beta chain is a study of spatial heterogeneity in lung cancer. Turning to the study itself: Counts of TCR transcripts in tumor regions tracked strongly with a T cell module score that came from matched bulk RNA-seq.

This clonotype was seen many times. Its antigen is unidentified. Each CDR3 protein gets one entry after TCRdb re-called the 5' RACE reads with MiXCR. The sample has over 15,000 distinct CDR3 sequences, around 6.5% seen once; the top ten hold roughly 3.7%. The study, taken as a whole, reports: Tracking of tumor mutation counts was seen in expanded intratumoral alpha and beta TCR counts. Beta chains had roughly 14% coverage of tumor T cells, and alpha chains had 6% to 7.5%.

The time point denotes: sample taken at primary tumor resection. Tumor, nontumor lung or frozen PBMC supplied whole RNA that was sequenced unsorted. The sequence was obtained from a female donor with early-stage non-small cell lung cancer. The sequenced sample was lung tumor tissue, obtained at surgery.

Here the CDR3 DNA reads TGCGCCAGCAGCTTGGGAACAGGATCTGGGGCCAACGTCCTGACTTTC. Encoded protein: CASSLGTGSGANVLTF. The chain couples TRBV5-1 to TRBJ2-6; D possibly corresponds to TRBD1 (5 bases). CDR1 and CDR2 from the germline V gene are SGHRS and YFSETQ. This CDR3 comprises 16 residues. Trimming took off 0 bases at V and 1 base at J, with 8 bases between the two ends.